This TCR beta chain was recorded in a study of PD-1 blockade in classical Hodgkin lymphoma. Across the whole study: Intravenous delivery of nivolumab at 3 mg/kg to patients occurred every 2 weeks. Study-wide findings and caveats: Relative to healthy donors, newly diagnosed patients reportedly had lower baseline TCR diversity, which was reported as lower still in relapsed/refractory patients. Baseline diversity resembling that of newly diagnosed patients was seen in complete responders.

Sequencing was performed with immunoSEQ multiplex PCR; in TCRdb, only in-frame clones are kept and a portion is missing. Among under 30,000 clones listed, 60% to 75% were seen once. A remark on this clone: Its antigen is not identified.

The CDR3 totals 18 residues. Patients all relapsed after autologous stem cell transplantation, and there was variation in brentuximab vedotin exposure. The rearrangement uses TRBV21-1 and TRBJ2-1. TRBV21-1 is given as a pseudogene. Sequencing used peripheral blood mononuclear cells (PBMCs), obtained before the second cycle of nivolumab. The sequence was obtained from a human donor with classical Hodgkin lymphoma. CDR3 bases: TGTGCCAGCAGCAAAGGAGGGTATCAGGACAACCTTTACAATGAGCAGTTCTTC. Protein product: CASSKGGYQDNLYNEQFF.